One and the same sample provided the 4 T cell receptor beta chains below, sequenced in a study of response to subunit inactivated influenza vaccine. TCRdb reanalysed the RT-PCR reads using MiXCR and keeps one entry per CDR3 protein. The sample carries about half a million distinct CDR3 sequences, approximately 7.1% recorded once. The starting material was PBMCs from blood, obtained less than 30 months after vaccination. The receptors stem from a man between 50 and 75 years old who received an inactivated influenza vaccine.

This clonotype is a singleton in its sample. The chain couples TRBV12-3 or TRBV12-4 to TRBJ2-1, with TRBD1 identical over 9 bases. The CDR3 has 16 amino acids. The J segment lost 11 bases and the V segment lost 5 bases, leaving 16 bases of the junction unmatched. CDR3 sequence reads: CASSPRDREGGNKQFF. The CDR3 DNA follows: TGTGCCAGCAGTCCGAGGGACAGGGAAGGAGGGAATAAGCAGTTCTTC.

At least ten counts were recorded for this clonotype. The chain carries TRBV6-5 and TRBJ2-7, with 7 bases matching TRBD2. Germline-derived CDR1 and CDR2 are MNHEY and SVGAGI. The CDR3 spans 14 residues. V lost 2 bases and J lost 3; bases outside the gene matches: 4. The CDR3 DNA reads as TGTGCCAGCAGTTACGGGGGGGTTAGCTACGAGCAGTACTTC. Its translation: CASSYGGVSYEQYF.

This rearrangement joins TRBV20-1 to TRBJ1-6; D is unresolved. Trimming took off 3 bases at V and 0 bases at J, with 6 bases between the two ends. Germline V gene data show CDR1 as DFQATT and CDR2 as SNEGSKA (reference sequence). CDR3 length equals 14 residues. The CDR3: CSARVSSYNSPLHF. Written as DNA, the CDR3 is TGCAGTGCTAGGGTCAGCTCCTATAATTCACCCCTCCACTTT.

In its sample, this clonotype was seen a few times. The rearrangement uses TRBV29-1 and TRBJ1-1; the D gene is possibly TRBD1 (5 bases). V lost 4 bases and J lost 2, with 14 bases in between. The germline V gene has CDR1 SQVTM and CDR2 ANQGSEA. CDR3 length: 14 residues. The CDR3, as DNA: TGCAGCGTTGGTCAGGGAGGAGGAAACACTGAAGCTTTCTTT. Translation: CSVGQGGGNTEAFF.